A single TCR beta chain is shown here with its context. It lacks a known antigen. Within one base of it there is no much larger clone, and no base qualities were kept. Libraries were constructed by the immunoSEQ multiplex PCR assay. The multiplex PCR relied on a mix of 60 forward primers for TCR Vbeta segments and 13 reverse primers for TCR Jbeta segments. A multiplex PCR assay on genomic DNA amplified the CDR3 region of rearranged TCR beta genes. Amplified TCR beta libraries were sequenced as 87-base-pair reads on the Illumina HiSeq System. On the authors' methods: Across the roughly 670 repertoires, a later analysis counted 78 million or so unique TCR beta chains, roughly 11 million of which were shared by at least two donors. Raw reads were error-corrected and collapsed into unique sequences with a nearest-neighbor algorithm that merged closely related sequences to remove PCR and sequencing errors. Alignment of CDR3 sequences to IMGT reference sequences was used to assign V, D and J gene segments. For a sequence to be retained, at least a six-nucleotide match to both a V gene segment and a J gene segment was required. Rearrangements were classified as productive when the CDR3 lacked stop codons and remained in frame with V and J, and all other rearrangements were classified as non-productive. Following IMGT convention, CDR3 was defined as the stretch from the second conserved V-encoded cysteine up to the conserved J-encoded phenylalanine. Sequences without an unambiguous match to a single V gene segment were excluded from the earlier analysis of 587 of the donors. In an earlier analysis of 450 to 700 of the donors, V segments were called functional above 56.7% productive rearrangements and were called segregating when the between-donor standard deviation exceeded 5%. A statistical classification framework was built for diagnosing cytomegalovirus status from the catalog of TCR beta chain sequences. V and J gene assignment, in a later analysis, came from comparing TCR nucleotide sequences with IMGT/GENE-DB human TR gene sequences. In a later analysis, CDR3 sequences and most-parsimonious VDJ recombination scenarios were assigned using the TCRdist pipeline. In a later analysis, each TCR beta chain was defined by its CDR3 amino acid sequence together with its V-gene family, and reads without a unique V-gene family were excluded. As a way to deal with suspected cross-contamination and a sequencing artifact, a later analysis dropped hundreds of nucleotide sequences that were highly shared and had low generation probability. A later analysis calculated a clonal expansion index for each public chain from normalized within-repertoire ranks of inferred template counts. Generation probabilities in a later analysis came from a VDJ recombination model fitted to out-of-frame rearrangements, and those results were checked against IGoR. In a later analysis, hypergeometric tests were used to score TCR-TCR, TCR-HLA and TCR-CMV co-occurrence, with a repertoire-size bias correction applied to TCR pairs. In a later analysis, false discovery rates were estimated by permuting HLA or CMV assignments 20 times. In a later analysis, co-occurring TCRs were grouped using DBSCAN, and TCRdist sequence similarity was added for clustering within HLA-allele-positive subsets. For co-occurrence clustering, repertoires with fewer than 30,000 or more than 120,000 public chains were excluded, along with several repertoires with anomalous nucleotide sharing. Here the immuneACCESS table is served through TCRdb, limited to in-frame sequences with V and J called. Missing clones are a known gap in these copies; in checked studies unresolved V genes cover under half, and the rest lacks a known reason. V and J calls and clone size are those listed in that table; D and trimming were worked out from the DNA. The sample table shows 150,000 or so clones, and over 75% are seen once. Approximately 8.5% of the sample goes to the ten largest clones.

V was cut back by 2 bases and J by 4 bases, leaving a gap of 15 bases between them. Taken from the germline V gene, the CDR1 and CDR2 loops are SGHDT and YYEEEE. Taken from cysteine to phenylalanine, the CDR3 has 15 residues. Just CDR3 DNA is preserved here, 45 bases in frame from base 1. The cohort comprised some 680 healthy bone marrow donors. Cohort members were all nominally healthy when sampled, although unrecorded immune exposures were likely present. The donor was CMV seropositive and belonged to the group of 250 to 300 seropositive cohort members. A peripheral blood sample was provided by each donor, and peripheral blood mononuclear cells were used for TCR beta sequencing. Genomic DNA extraction from the blood cell samples was performed with the Qiagen DNeasy Blood Extraction Kit. This sample was taken from a study of cytomegalovirus exposure and HLA in healthy donors (TCRdb year 2017). With regard to the full study: An earlier analysis of some 600 of the donors reported 250 to 300 Gb of sequence data and 95 million to 120 million unique TCR beta sequences obtained from roughly 180 million T cells. Approximately 300 gigabases of sequencing data and around 88 million unique TCR sequences made up an early release that covered over 550 HLA-typed donors. The genetic ancestry cluster associated with self-reported Caucasian donors included 80% to 90% of the 300 to 450 genotyped donors. The aim of the study was to test whether cataloging public T cell receptors could identify signatures of past pathogen exposure. The T cell repertoires of 666 subjects were profiled by immunosequencing and related to cytomegalovirus serostatus. A separate validation cohort of approximately 130 different subjects was used in addition to the roughly 720-subject first cohort. The study combined high-throughput TCR immunosequencing, statistical association of individual TCRs with disease status, and machine learning to predict cytomegalovirus infection status. A later analysis re-examined previously published TCR beta repertoires from over 500 donors and added high-resolution HLA genotyping to investigate patterns of TCR occurrence. The later analysis used no new phenotypic data to find candidate immune exposures, relying instead on TCR beta sequences and their occurrence across donors. To decide whether each TCR beta V gene segment behaved as functional or pseudogenic, an earlier analysis of approximately 590 of the donors relied on high-throughput TCR beta sequencing. Alongside the repertoire data, information on donor age, sex, ethnicity and CMV serostatus was compiled. Genome-wide SNP genotypes for about three fifths of the roughly 670 donors were used in a later genetic analysis, which treated that subset as a discovery cohort. Every discovery cohort repertoire had been produced on one sequencing platform. Class I and class II HLA loci were covered by the typing at four-digit resolution. Typing coverage differed by locus: A, B, C, DRB1 and DQB1 were typed in roughly 620-630 donors, DQA1 in 500 to 550, DPA1 in some 600, and DPB1 in about 450. Roughly 5 DR-DQ haplotypes were handled as single units for association and clustering because linkage in the cohort was strong. Among some 400 genotyped donors of the cohort, an average of approximately 200,000 unique TCR beta nucleotide sequences was sequenced per donor, of which roughly 17% were non-productive.

Results and caveats for the whole study, not just this receptor: Because counts were too low, roughly 17 rarely observed V segments, including chromosome 9 orphons, were left out of the earlier analysis of some 600 of the donors. Most TCR sequences were seen in very few donors, while some public TCRs were found in many individuals. The study gave a list of 150 to 200 TCR beta chains associated with cytomegalovirus. Linkage disequilibrium might explain the correlated functional status among segregating V segments, but an unknown experimental factor could not be ruled out. According to a later analysis, most CMV-associated TCR beta chains appeared to be HLA-restricted, and the HLA associations seemed to be driven largely by CMV exposure. Immune exposure information for the cohort was limited to CMV serostatus. Some IMGT-functional V segments, including TRBV6-2 and TRBV6-3, could not be distinguished by the 87-base-pair reads and were therefore excluded. The classifier was reported to diagnose cytomegalovirus status with high specificity and sensitivity in both the original cohort and the validation cohort. In a later genetic analysis, a missense DCLRE1C variant was associated with V-gene and J-gene trimming of TCR beta chains, and the association was replicated in an independent cohort. Several of the top co-occurrence clusters appeared to be linked to parvovirus B19, influenza, CMV and Epstein-Barr virus, according to a later analysis. The presence/absence analyses assumed that sequencing depth was roughly uniform across donors, and that assumption may not be true. A group of highly shared sequence variants was considered likely to be a technical artifact of the sequencing pipeline. Compared with equally common non-associated chains, HLA-associated TCR beta chains in a later analysis were more clonally expanded and had lower generation probabilities. According to the authors, the approach could potentially be generalized to other disease states and immunological phenotypes. In vitro tests confirmed that a few of the cytomegalovirus-associated TCR beta chains recognize cytomegalovirus antigens. Because HLA typing was unavailable for some donors at each locus, only the typed subset was used in association tests. The cohort was sequenced for TCR beta chains only, and without alpha or paired-chain data the features that could be detected were limited. A later analysis found that TCR association rates varied across HLA loci, with DRB1 alleles showing the most associated TCRs and HLA-C alleles the fewest. In a later analysis, around 17,000 TCR beta sequences were associated with specific HLA alleles at a false discovery rate of 0.05. A further reported finding was that TCR beta sequences accurately predicted the HLA-A and HLA-B alleles for most subjects in the first cohort. Assigning TCR associations to individual alleles was difficult when HLA alleles, especially DR and DQ, strongly co-occurred. In a later genetic analysis, fewer N-insertions in productive TCRs were reported among donors in an Asian-associated ancestry cluster than the roughly 640-donor mean. In an earlier analysis of some 640 of the donors, most TCR beta V segments were observed in productive rearrangements about 90% or about 30% of the time, broadly matching IMGT annotations.

The sequencing sample was made of PBMCs. The V and J genes are TRBV5-6 and TRBJ2-5, and the D gene may be TRBD1, 6 bases matching. The sequence came from a man younger than 35 in good health and CMV-seropositive. CDR3 protein: CASSLKNRRGETQYF. The sequenced DNA: TGTGCCAGCAGCTTAAAAAACCGCAGGGGAGAGACCCAGTACTTC. Outside the CDR3, residues come from the reference TRBV5-6 and TRBJ2-5 proteins, so the full variable domain is: DAGVTQSPTHLIKTRGQQVTLRCSPKSGHDTVSWYQQALGQGPQFIFQYYEEEERQRGNFPDRFSGHQFPNYSSELNVNALLLGDSALYLCASSLKNRRGETQYFGPGTRLLVL.